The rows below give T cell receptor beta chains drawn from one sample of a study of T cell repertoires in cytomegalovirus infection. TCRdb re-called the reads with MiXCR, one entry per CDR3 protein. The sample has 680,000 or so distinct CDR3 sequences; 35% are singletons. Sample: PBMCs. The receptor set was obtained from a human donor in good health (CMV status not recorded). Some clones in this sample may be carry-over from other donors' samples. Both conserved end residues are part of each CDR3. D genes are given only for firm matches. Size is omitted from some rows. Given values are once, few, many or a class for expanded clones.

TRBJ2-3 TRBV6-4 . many TGTGCCAGCAGTGCCGGGAGCAGCACAGATACGCAGTATTTT CASSAGSSTDTQYF
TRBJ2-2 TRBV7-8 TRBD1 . TGTGCCAGCAGCTTTAGGGGGCCGAATCCCTCGGGCACCGGGGAGCTGTTTTTT CASSFRGPNPSGTGELFF
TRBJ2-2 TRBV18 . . TGTGCCAGCTCACCAATAGGAGGGAGAACCGGGGAGCTGTTTTTT CASSPIGGRTGELFF
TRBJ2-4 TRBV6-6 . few TGTGCCAGCACCTCTGTGTACAGGGACACGGGATCCAAAAACATTCAGTACTTC CASTSVYRDTGSKNIQYF
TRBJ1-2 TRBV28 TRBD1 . TGTGCCAGCAGTTTAAGGGACAGGGCCCTTCTTGGCTACACCTTC CASSLRDRALLGYTF
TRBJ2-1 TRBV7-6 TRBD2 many TGTGCCAGCAGCTTAGGGACTAGCGGGGGAAATGAGCAGTTCTTC CASSLGTSGGNEQFF
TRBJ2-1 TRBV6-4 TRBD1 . TGTGCCAGCAGGCCGGGACAGGGTGCCAATGAGCAGTTCTTC CASRPGQGANEQFF
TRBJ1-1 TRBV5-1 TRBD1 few TGCGCCAGCAGCTTGCGGGGGACAGAGAACACTGAAGCTTTCTTT CASSLRGTENTEAFF
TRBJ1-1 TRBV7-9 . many TGTGCCAGCAGCCTTGAACGGATCGGAGGTGAAGCTTTCTTT CASSLERIGGEAFF
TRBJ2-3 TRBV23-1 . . TGCGCCAGCGCCAAGACAGGAACAGATACGCAGTATTTT CASAKTGTDTQYF
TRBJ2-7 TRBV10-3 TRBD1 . TGTGCCATCAGTGAGTCGGCCAGGGGGCTAGTGCAGTACTTC CAISESARGLVQYF
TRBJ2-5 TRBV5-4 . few TGTGCCAGCAGCTTGGATGCGGGGTCAGAAGAGACCCAGTACTTC CASSLDAGSEETQYF
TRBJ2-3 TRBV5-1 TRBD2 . TGCGCCAGCGGCGTAGCGGGGGGAATCACAGATACGCAGTATTTT CASGVAGGITDTQYF
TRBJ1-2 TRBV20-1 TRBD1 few TGCAGTGCTGGACAGGAAAACTATGGCTACACCTTC CSAGQENYGYTF
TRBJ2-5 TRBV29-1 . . TGCAGCGTTAGTGGGGAATCTCAAGAGACCCAGTACTTC CSVSGESQETQYF
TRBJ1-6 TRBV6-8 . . TGTGCCAGCAGTTACCCGGGTAGGCCCCTCAACTTT CASSYPGRPLNF
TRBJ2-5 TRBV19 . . TGTGCCAGTAGTCAGACAGGACAAGAGACCCAGTACTTC CASSQTGQETQYF
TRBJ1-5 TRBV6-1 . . TGTGCCAGCAGTGAAGTGGAGGTCCGCCCCCAGCATTTT CASSEVEVRPQHF
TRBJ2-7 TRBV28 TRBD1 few TGTGCCAGCAGCTCGGACAGGGAAGTCAGCGAGCAGTACTTC CASSSDREVSEQYF
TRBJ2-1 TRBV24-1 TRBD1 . TGTGCCACCAGTGAGATCCCGGGACAGGGAATCAATGAGCAGTTCTTC CATSEIPGQGINEQFF
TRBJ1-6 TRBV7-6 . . TGTGCCAGCAGCTTAGGATTGGGGCTTTCTTCACCCCTCCACTTT CASSLGLGLSSPLHF
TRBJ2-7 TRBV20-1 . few TGCAGTGCTCCCCGGGATTTTGGGGGACACGAGCAGTACTTC CSAPRDFGGHEQYF
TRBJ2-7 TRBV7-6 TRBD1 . TGTGCCAGCAGCATTAGGACAGGGGGCGAATACGAGCAGTACTTC CASSIRTGGEYEQYF
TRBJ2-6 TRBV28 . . TGTGCCACCAACCTCTCTGGGGCCAACGTCCTGACTTTC CATNLSGANVLTF
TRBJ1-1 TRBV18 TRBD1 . TGTGCCAGCTCCCTCACAGGGGACTTGAACACTGAAGCTTTCTTT CASSLTGDLNTEAFF
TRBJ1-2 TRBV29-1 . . TGCAGCGTTGACTCTCTCGGGGGCTACACCTTC CSVDSLGGYTF
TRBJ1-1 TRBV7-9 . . TGTGCCAGCAGCTTACTCGACAGGTACACTGAAGCTTTCTTT CASSLLDRYTEAFF
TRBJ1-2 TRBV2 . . TGTGCCAGCAGTCAGGGCCCCGGGATAACGACCTATGGCTACACCTTC CASSQGPGITTYGYTF